The rows below give T cell receptor beta chains drawn from one sample of a study of technical replicates of blood from a few donors. TCRdb keeps only in-frame clones here, not all; method: immunoSEQ multiplex PCR. The sample shows fewer than 90,000 clones, around 94% of them seen only once. What was sequenced was T cells isolated from PBMCs. The receptors were gathered from a human donor in good health. Each CDR3 is given with its conserved first and last residue. Fields, in order: clone size, D gene, V gene, J gene, CDR3 protein, CDR3 DNA. A D gene is named only where the DNA matches it firmly. The size field is filled for only some rows; it gives once, few, many or a size class.

abundance: once
d_gene: TRBD2
v_gene: TRBV10-3
j_gene: TRBJ2-7
CDR3aa: CAIRVGRDLSYEQYF
CDR3nt: TGTGCCATCAGGGTCGGGAGGGACCTCTCCTACGAGCAGTACTTC

abundance: -
d_gene: TRBD2
v_gene: TRBV4-1
j_gene: TRBJ2-3
CDR3aa: CASSQDAGALVDTQYF
CDR3nt: TGCGCCAGCAGCCAAGATGCGGGAGCCTTGGTAGATACGCAGTATTTT

abundance: -
d_gene: TRBD1
v_gene: TRBV5-4
j_gene: TRBJ1-2
CDR3aa: CASSLTGAVQYGYTF
CDR3nt: TGTGCCAGCAGCTTGACAGGGGCCGTTCAGTATGGCTACACCTTC

abundance: -
d_gene: -
v_gene: TRBV27
j_gene: TRBJ1-1
CDR3aa: CASSLSRMNTEAFF
CDR3nt: TGTGCCAGCAGTTTATCGAGGATGAACACTGAAGCTTTCTTT

abundance: -
d_gene: TRBD2
v_gene: TRBV11-3
j_gene: TRBJ2-2
CDR3aa: CATATRVAGAGELFF
CDR3nt: TGTGCCACCGCCACCAGGGTGGCGGGGGCCGGGGAGCTGTTTTTT

abundance: -
d_gene: -
v_gene: TRBV18
j_gene: TRBJ1-1
CDR3aa: CASSATRGAGTEAFF
CDR3nt: TGTGCCAGCTCTGCGACCCGTGGGGCAGGCACTGAAGCTTTCTTT

abundance: -
d_gene: -
v_gene: TRBV28
j_gene: TRBJ2-7
CDR3aa: CASNRLGDTTYEQYF
CDR3nt: TGTGCCAGTAATAGGCTCGGGGACACCACCTACGAGCAGTACTTC

abundance: -
d_gene: TRBD2
v_gene: TRBV14
j_gene: TRBJ2-1
CDR3aa: CASSPGLAGNNEQFF
CDR3nt: TGTGCCAGCAGCCCCGGACTAGCGGGCAACAATGAGCAGTTCTTC

abundance: -
d_gene: TRBD2
v_gene: TRBV11-2
j_gene: TRBJ2-3
CDR3aa: CASSRTSGGADTQYF
CDR3nt: TGTGCCAGCAGCCGGACTAGCGGGGGGGCCGATACGCAGTATTTT

abundance: -
d_gene: TRBD2
v_gene: TRBV7-6
j_gene: TRBJ2-7
CDR3aa: CASSLQVRGNYEQYF
CDR3nt: TGTGCCAGCAGCTTACAGGTGCGGGGGAACTACGAGCAGTACTTC

abundance: few
d_gene: -
v_gene: TRBV7-6
j_gene: TRBJ1-2
CDR3aa: CASSLEGEGPSGYTF
CDR3nt: TGTGCCAGCAGCTTAGAAGGAGAGGGTCCATCTGGCTACACCTTC

abundance: -
d_gene: -
v_gene: TRBV19
j_gene: TRBJ2-1
CDR3aa: CASSIEAGATYDEQFF
CDR3nt: TGTGCCAGTAGTATAGAGGCAGGGGCCACGTACGATGAGCAGTTCTTC

abundance: -
d_gene: TRBD1
v_gene: TRBV2
j_gene: TRBJ2-7
CDR3aa: CASSARDRVAYEQYF
CDR3nt: TGTGCCAGCAGTGCCCGGGACAGGGTAGCCTACGAGCAGTACTTC

abundance: -
d_gene: -
v_gene: TRBV14
j_gene: TRBJ1-4
CDR3aa: CASSLGGGWLFF
CDR3nt: TGTGCCAGCAGCCTGGGTGGGGGCTGGCTGTTTTTT

abundance: -
d_gene: TRBD1
v_gene: TRBV14
j_gene: TRBJ2-4
CDR3aa: CASSQGKTGGSKNIQYF
CDR3nt: TGTGCCAGCAGCCAAGGAAAGACAGGGGGCTCTAAAAACATTCAGTACTTC

abundance: -
d_gene: TRBD1
v_gene: TRBV28
j_gene: TRBJ2-2
CDR3aa: CASSSTGFYTGELFF
CDR3nt: TGTGCCAGCAGTTCGACAGGGTTTTATACCGGGGAGCTGTTTTTT

abundance: -
d_gene: TRBD2
v_gene: TRBV2
j_gene: TRBJ2-2
CDR3aa: CASSRETLAGAGLFF
CDR3nt: TGTGCCAGCAGTCGAGAGACTCTAGCGGGAGCTGGGCTGTTTTTT

abundance: -
d_gene: -
v_gene: TRBV7-9
j_gene: TRBJ2-5
CDR3aa: CASSHGLTVPTTKETQYF
CDR3nt: TGTGCCAGCAGCCACGGATTGACGGTCCCTACAACTAAAGAGACCCAGTACTTC

abundance: -
d_gene: -
v_gene: TRBV10-3
j_gene: TRBJ2-2
CDR3aa: CAISPKVGIGTGELFF
CDR3nt: TGTGCCATCAGTCCCAAAGTCGGGATCGGGACCGGGGAGCTGTTTTTT

abundance: -
d_gene: -
v_gene: TRBV28
j_gene: TRBJ2-7
CDR3aa: CASSLPGILTPYEQYF
CDR3nt: TGTGCCAGCAGTTTACCAGGGATCCTCACTCCCTACGAGCAGTACTTC

abundance: -
d_gene: TRBD2
v_gene: TRBV4-1
j_gene: TRBJ2-4
CDR3aa: CASSPLVLAGALSVKNIQYF
CDR3nt: TGCGCCAGCAGCCCCTTGGTACTAGCGGGAGCATTGTCGGTCAAAAACATTCAGTACTTC

abundance: once
d_gene: TRBD2
v_gene: TRBV19
j_gene: TRBJ2-3
CDR3aa: CASTKGGGLIGTDTQYF
CDR3nt: TGTGCCAGTACCAAAGGCGGGGGGCTTATTGGCACAGATACGCAGTATTTT

abundance: -
d_gene: -
v_gene: TRBV28
j_gene: TRBJ1-1
CDR3aa: CASSLYPTGNTEAFF
CDR3nt: TGTGCCAGCAGTTTATACCCAACGGGGAACACTGAAGCTTTCTTT

abundance: -
d_gene: TRBD1
v_gene: TRBV7-9
j_gene: TRBJ1-1
CDR3aa: CASSLGQGGDMNTEAFF
CDR3nt: TGTGCCAGCAGCTTAGGACAGGGGGGGGACATGAACACTGAAGCTTTCTTT

abundance: few
d_gene: TRBD1
v_gene: TRBV29-1
j_gene: TRBJ2-7
CDR3aa: CSVLIRTGIEQYF
CDR3nt: TGCAGCGTTCTCATACGGACAGGGATCGAGCAGTACTTC

abundance: once
d_gene: TRBD1
v_gene: TRBV7-8
j_gene: TRBJ1-1
CDR3aa: CASSLIQGVMNTEAFF
CDR3nt: TGTGCCAGCAGCTTAATCCAGGGGGTCATGAACACTGAAGCTTTCTTT

abundance: once
d_gene: -
v_gene: TRBV7-9
j_gene: TRBJ2-1
CDR3aa: CASSLVGVWQFF
CDR3nt: TGTGCCAGCAGCTTAGTCGGAGTCTGGCAGTTCTTC

abundance: few
d_gene: -
v_gene: TRBV30
j_gene: TRBJ1-1
CDR3aa: CAWSTRSTGNTEAFF
CDR3nt: TGTGCCTGGAGTACACGATCGACAGGGAACACTGAAGCTTTCTTT

abundance: -
d_gene: -
v_gene: TRBV13
j_gene: TRBJ1-6
CDR3aa: CASSLQGSSYNSPLHF
CDR3nt: TGTGCCAGCAGCTTACAGGGAAGCTCCTATAATTCACCCCTCCACTTT

abundance: -
d_gene: -
v_gene: TRBV2
j_gene: TRBJ1-2
CDR3aa: CASSPETGGSRGYTF
CDR3nt: TGTGCCAGCAGTCCCGAAACGGGGGGGTCACGGGGCTACACCTTC

abundance: -
d_gene: TRBD1
v_gene: TRBV9
j_gene: TRBJ2-2
CDR3aa: CASSFRGTGELFF
CDR3nt: TGTGCCAGCAGCTTCAGGGGGACCGGGGAGCTGTTTTTT

abundance: once
d_gene: TRBD1
v_gene: TRBV6-6
j_gene: TRBJ1-2
CDR3aa: CASSWGTGVGYTF
CDR3nt: TGTGCCAGCAGTTGGGGGACAGGAGTTGGCTACACCTTC

abundance: -
d_gene: -
v_gene: TRBV7-9
j_gene: TRBJ2-2
CDR3aa: CASSAQNLNTGELFF
CDR3nt: TGTGCCAGCAGCGCACAGAATTTGAACACCGGGGAGCTGTTTTTT

abundance: -
d_gene: -
v_gene: TRBV6-1
j_gene: TRBJ1-2
CDR3aa: CASSAWLQYGYTF
CDR3nt: TGTGCCAGCAGTGCGTGGCTGCAGTATGGCTACACCTTC

abundance: -
d_gene: -
v_gene: TRBV5-1
j_gene: TRBJ2-7
CDR3aa: CASRESSPYEQYF
CDR3nt: TGCGCCAGCAGGGAGTCCAGTCCCTACGAGCAGTACTTC

abundance: -
d_gene: -
v_gene: TRBV27
j_gene: TRBJ2-5
CDR3aa: CASTPGGGLGETQYF
CDR3nt: TGTGCCAGCACCCCAGGTGGGGGGTTAGGGGAGACCCAGTACTTC

abundance: -
d_gene: -
v_gene: TRBV9
j_gene: TRBJ2-7
CDR3aa: CASSVGSSDSYEQYF
CDR3nt: TGTGCCAGCAGCGTAGGCTCTAGTGACTCCTACGAGCAGTACTTC

abundance: -
d_gene: -
v_gene: TRBV5-4
j_gene: TRBJ1-2
CDR3aa: CASSLVAEGYGYTF
CDR3nt: TGTGCCAGCAGCTTGGTGGCGGAGGGCTATGGCTACACCTTC

abundance: once
d_gene: TRBD2
v_gene: TRBV5-8
j_gene: TRBJ2-3
CDR3aa: CASSFSGGAPDTQYF
CDR3nt: TGTGCCAGCAGCTTTAGCGGGGGGGCCCCAGATACGCAGTATTTT

abundance: -
d_gene: -
v_gene: TRBV18
j_gene: TRBJ2-7
CDR3aa: CASSPKDTYYEQYF
CDR3nt: TGTGCCAGCTCACCAAAGGACACCTACTACGAGCAGTACTTC

abundance: -
d_gene: TRBD1
v_gene: TRBV2
j_gene: TRBJ1-5
CDR3aa: CASLGDRARNQPQHF
CDR3nt: TGTGCCAGCTTGGGGGACAGGGCGAGGAATCAGCCCCAGCATTTT

abundance: -
d_gene: TRBD2
v_gene: TRBV6-1
j_gene: TRBJ2-1
CDR3aa: CASNLVLAGGHEQFF
CDR3nt: TGTGCCAGCAACCTCGTGCTAGCGGGGGGGCATGAGCAGTTCTTC

abundance: -
d_gene: -
v_gene: TRBV5-6
j_gene: TRBJ2-5
CDR3aa: CASSFTGQGGETQYF
CDR3nt: TGTGCCAGCAGCTTCACAGGACAAGGGGGAGAGACCCAGTACTTC

abundance: -
d_gene: -
v_gene: TRBV7-2
j_gene: TRBJ2-3
CDR3aa: CASRIPGLFTDTQYF
CDR3nt: TGTGCCAGCAGGATCCCGGGACTCTTCACAGATACGCAGTATTTT

abundance: -
d_gene: -
v_gene: TRBV9
j_gene: TRBJ2-1
CDR3aa: CASSVGTGGSYNEQFF
CDR3nt: TGTGCCAGCAGCGTCGGGACTGGCGGGTCCTACAATGAGCAGTTCTTC

abundance: -
d_gene: TRBD1
v_gene: TRBV7-9
j_gene: TRBJ1-5
CDR3aa: CASSLDRGSNQPQHF
CDR3nt: TGTGCCAGCAGCTTAGACAGGGGAAGCAATCAGCCCCAGCATTTT